The sequence of this TCR beta chain was determined in a study of OX40 agonist ivuxolimab in advanced cancers. CDR1 and CDR2 from the germline V gene are SGDLS and YYNGEE. CDR3 length: 15 residues. V was shortened by 4 bases and J by 1 base, with 14 bases between the two germline ends. The protocol was immunoSEQ multiplex PCR, while the TCRdb copy is restricted to in-frame clones and leaves out a portion. This table holds tens of thousands of clones, roughly 88% found once. This chain connects TRBV9 to TRBJ1-1, with D perhaps matching TRBD1 (5 bases). This TCR was recovered from an adult with an advanced solid tumor such as melanoma, head and neck, liver or kidney cancer. Sequencing was performed on CD4+ or CD8+ T cells sorted from blood, taken in a trial of the OX40 agonist ivuxolimab. This CDR3 is CASSLRAGRNTEAFF. The CDR3 DNA sequence: TGTGCCAGCAGCTTAAGGGCAGGGAGGAACACTGAAGCTTTCTTT.